These T cell receptor beta chains were read from a single sample in a study of response to subunit inactivated influenza vaccine. TCRdb re-derived calls from the RT-PCR reads in MiXCR, one entry per CDR3 protein. This table holds roughly 780,000 distinct CDR3 sequences, about 18% found once. Sequencing was performed on PBMCs from blood, taken around 5 days after vaccination. These receptors were collected from a man aged 45-60 years who received an inactivated influenza vaccine. Each CDR3 is given with its conserved first and last residue. A D gene is named only where the DNA matches it firmly. Clone size is given for some rows only: seen once, a few or many times, or a class if the clone is expanded.

V gene	clone size	D gene	J gene	CDR3 DNA	CDR3 protein
TRBV5-1	few	TRBD2	TRBJ2-2	TGCGCCAGCATGGGAACTAGCGGGTCCAAGACCGGGGAGCTGTTTTTT	CASMGTSGSKTGELFF
TRBV20-1	few	NA	TRBJ2-3	TGCAGCGCGAATGGGGCCGATCTGGCAGATACGCAGTATTTT	CSANGADLADTQYF
TRBV6-1	NA	NA	TRBJ2-1	TGTGCCAGCAGACCGGGCCGCTCCTACAATGAGCAGTTCTTC	CASRPGRSYNEQFF
TRBV20-1	many	NA	TRBJ1-2	TGCAGTGCTAGAGAACCAGGAGTCGGCAGGGCCCATGGCTACACCTTC	CSAREPGVGRAHGYTF
TRBV27	NA	NA	TRBJ1-2	TGTGCCAGCAGCCCTAGTCTCGGGGGCGCGGGGGGCTACACCTTC	CASSPSLGGAGGYTF
TRBV20-1	few	TRBD2	TRBJ2-5	TGCAGTGCTAGTCTGACTAGCGGGATTTTTGAGACCCAGTACTTC	CSASLTSGIFETQYF
TRBV12-3/TRBV12-4	many	NA	TRBJ2-7	TGTGCCAGCAGTCGACTAGGCGAGCAGTACTTC	CASSRLGEQYF
TRBV6-5	NA	TRBD2	TRBJ2-5	TGTGCCAGCAGTTACTCTCCTAGCGGGGGGATCGAGACCCAGTACTTC	CASSYSPSGGIETQYF
TRBV7-2	few	NA	TRBJ2-1	TGTGCCAGCAGCTTAGCGGTGCGGACGTTTGGCAATGAGCAGTTCTTC	CASSLAVRTFGNEQFF
TRBV5-1	NA	TRBD2	TRBJ2-2	TGCGCCAGCAGCTGGGGAGCGGGAGCCGACACCGGGGAGCTGTTTTTT	CASSWGAGADTGELFF
TRBV5-8	NA	NA	TRBJ2-5	TGTGCCAGCAGCTTGGGGCGGCTTCCGGAGACCCAGTACTTC	CASSLGRLPETQYF
TRBV10-3	NA	TRBD2	TRBJ2-3	TGTGCCATCAGGCCTAGCGGGGGGGGTCAAGATACGCAGTATTTT	CAIRPSGGGQDTQYF
TRBV5-1	NA	TRBD2	TRBJ2-3	TGCGCCACCCGACGCGGCGGGGGTGCTAGCACAGATACGCAGTATTTT	CATRRGGGASTDTQYF
TRBV20-1	NA	TRBD1	TRBJ1-5	TGCAGTGCTATTGGACAGGGCAATCAGCCCCAGCATTTT	CSAIGQGNQPQHF
TRBV29-1	NA	NA	TRBJ1-1	TGCAGCGTTGATTTAGGGGATCGCGGGGCTTTCTTT	CSVDLGDRGAFF
TRBV20-1	few	NA	TRBJ2-7	TGCAGTGCTAGCCTAGCTAACGGCGAGCAGTACTTC	CSASLANGEQYF
TRBV12-3/TRBV12-4	few	NA	TRBJ1-4	TGTGCCAGCACCACGAGTCCCGCCAATGAGAAACTGTTTTTT	CASTTSPANEKLFF
TRBV4-3	few	NA	TRBJ2-1	TGCGCCAGCAGCCAGCGCTCAGTAGCGTTCAATGAGCAGTTCTTC	CASSQRSVAFNEQFF
TRBV6-1	NA	TRBD2	TRBJ2-3	TGTGCCAGCTCTAGCGGGGAAGGCACAGATACGCAGTATTTT	CASSSGEGTDTQYF
TRBV13	NA	NA	TRBJ1-1	TGTGCCAGCAACCGTATCACCACGGTGAACACTGAAGCTTTCTTT	CASNRITTVNTEAFF
TRBV4-2	many	NA	TRBJ2-2	TGTGCCAGCAGCCTAACCGACGGGAACTTCGGGGAGCTGTTTTTT	CASSLTDGNFGELFF
TRBV7-6	few	TRBD2	TRBJ2-5	TGTGCCAGCAGCTTAGCCGCGACTAGCGGCAACCAAGAGACCCAGTACTTC	CASSLAATSGNQETQYF
TRBV20-1	few	NA	TRBJ1-3	TGCAGTGCCCCGGGGGGGGGAAACACCATATATTTT	CSAPGGGNTIYF
TRBV7-2	many	TRBD2	TRBJ2-1	TGTGCCAGCAGCTTAGTAGCGGGGGGCTCCCCTGAGCAGTTCTTC	CASSLVAGGSPEQFF
TRBV12-3/TRBV12-4	NA	NA	TRBJ1-2	TGTGCCAGCAGTGTCAATGGGAAGCACTATGGCTACACCTTC	CASSVNGKHYGYTF
TRBV2	NA	NA	TRBJ1-1	TGTGCCAGCAGTGAAATACGCGGTTTTGCTGAAGCTTTCTTT	CASSEIRGFAEAFF
TRBV5-1	NA	NA	TRBJ2-1	TGCGCCAGCAGCCAGAACACGGGCAGCTCCTACAATGAGCAGTTCTTC	CASSQNTGSSYNEQFF
TRBV13	many	TRBD1	TRBJ2-7	TGTGCCAGCACCCCTTCGGGCAGGGGGCTTTCCTACGAGCAGTACTTC	CASTPSGRGLSYEQYF
TRBV4-3	NA	NA	TRBJ2-1	TGCGCCAGCAGCCAAGGGAAGCGCGGTTGGGACCATGAGCAGTTCTTC	CASSQGKRGWDHEQFF